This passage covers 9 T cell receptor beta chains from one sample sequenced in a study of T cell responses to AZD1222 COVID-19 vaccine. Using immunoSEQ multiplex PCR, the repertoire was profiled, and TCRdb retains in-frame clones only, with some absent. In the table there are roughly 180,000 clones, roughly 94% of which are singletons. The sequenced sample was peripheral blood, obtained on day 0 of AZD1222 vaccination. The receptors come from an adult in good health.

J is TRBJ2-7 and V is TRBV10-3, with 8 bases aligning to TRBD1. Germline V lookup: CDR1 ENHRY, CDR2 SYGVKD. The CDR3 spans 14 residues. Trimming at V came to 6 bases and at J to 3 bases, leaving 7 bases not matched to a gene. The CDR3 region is CAIRPTGQVYEQYF. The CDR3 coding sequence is TGTGCCATCAGGCCCACGGGACAGGTCTACGAGCAGTACTTC.

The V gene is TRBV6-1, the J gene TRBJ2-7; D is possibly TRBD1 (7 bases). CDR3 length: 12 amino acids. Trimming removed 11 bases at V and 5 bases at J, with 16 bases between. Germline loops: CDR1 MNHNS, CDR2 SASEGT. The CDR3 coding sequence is TGTGCCTGCACGGGGGACAGCAACGAGCAGTACTTC. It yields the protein CACTGDSNEQYF.

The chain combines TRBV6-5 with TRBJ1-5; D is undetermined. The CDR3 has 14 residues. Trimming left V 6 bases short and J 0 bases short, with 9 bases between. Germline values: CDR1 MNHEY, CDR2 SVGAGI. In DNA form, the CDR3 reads TGTGCCAGCAGGGTTACGGGTAGCAATCAGCCCCAGCATTTT. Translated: CASRVTGSNQPQHF.

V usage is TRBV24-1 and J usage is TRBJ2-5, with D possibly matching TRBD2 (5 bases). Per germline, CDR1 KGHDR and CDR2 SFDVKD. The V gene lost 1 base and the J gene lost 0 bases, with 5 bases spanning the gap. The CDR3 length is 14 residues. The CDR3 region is CATSDFGDQETQYF. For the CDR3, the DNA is TGTGCCACCAGTGATTTCGGGGACCAAGAGACCCAGTACTTC.

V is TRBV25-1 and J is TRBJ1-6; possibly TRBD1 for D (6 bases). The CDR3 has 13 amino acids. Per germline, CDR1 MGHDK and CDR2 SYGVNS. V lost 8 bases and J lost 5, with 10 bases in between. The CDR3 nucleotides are TGTGCCAGCGGACAGAACCATAATTCACCCCTCCACTTT. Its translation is CASGQNHNSPLHF.

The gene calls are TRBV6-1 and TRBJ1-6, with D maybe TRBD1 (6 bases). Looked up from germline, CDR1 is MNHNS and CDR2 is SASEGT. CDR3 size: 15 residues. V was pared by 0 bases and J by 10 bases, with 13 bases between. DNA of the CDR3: TGTGCCAGCAGTGAAGCAGGAAGCAGGGGCTCACCCCTCCACTTT. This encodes CASSEAGSRGSPLHF.

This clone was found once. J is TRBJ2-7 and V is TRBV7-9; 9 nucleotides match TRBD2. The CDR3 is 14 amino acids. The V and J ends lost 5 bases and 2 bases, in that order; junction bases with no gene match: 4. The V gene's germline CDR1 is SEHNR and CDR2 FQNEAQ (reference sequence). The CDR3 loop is CASSQTSGTYEQYF. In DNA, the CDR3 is TGTGCCAGCAGCCAGACTAGCGGAACCTACGAGCAGTACTTC.

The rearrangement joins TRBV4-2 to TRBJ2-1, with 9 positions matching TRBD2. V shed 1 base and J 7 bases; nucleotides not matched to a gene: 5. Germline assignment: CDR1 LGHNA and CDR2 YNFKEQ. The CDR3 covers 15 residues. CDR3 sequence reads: CASSQGDSGSNEQFF. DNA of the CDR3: TGTGCCAGCAGCCAAGGCGATAGCGGGAGTAATGAGCAGTTCTTC.

CDR3 nucleotides: TGTGCCAGCAGCTTAGCTGGGGGGGGTGAGCAGTTCTTC. It translates to CASSLAGGGEQFF. V gene TRBV7-9 combines with J gene TRBJ2-1; 7 bases align to TRBD2. Germline V CDR1 and CDR2: SEHNR, FQNEAQ (reference sequence). This CDR3 comprises 13 residues. V lost 0 bases to trimming and J lost 9 bases; unmatched junction nucleotides: 2.